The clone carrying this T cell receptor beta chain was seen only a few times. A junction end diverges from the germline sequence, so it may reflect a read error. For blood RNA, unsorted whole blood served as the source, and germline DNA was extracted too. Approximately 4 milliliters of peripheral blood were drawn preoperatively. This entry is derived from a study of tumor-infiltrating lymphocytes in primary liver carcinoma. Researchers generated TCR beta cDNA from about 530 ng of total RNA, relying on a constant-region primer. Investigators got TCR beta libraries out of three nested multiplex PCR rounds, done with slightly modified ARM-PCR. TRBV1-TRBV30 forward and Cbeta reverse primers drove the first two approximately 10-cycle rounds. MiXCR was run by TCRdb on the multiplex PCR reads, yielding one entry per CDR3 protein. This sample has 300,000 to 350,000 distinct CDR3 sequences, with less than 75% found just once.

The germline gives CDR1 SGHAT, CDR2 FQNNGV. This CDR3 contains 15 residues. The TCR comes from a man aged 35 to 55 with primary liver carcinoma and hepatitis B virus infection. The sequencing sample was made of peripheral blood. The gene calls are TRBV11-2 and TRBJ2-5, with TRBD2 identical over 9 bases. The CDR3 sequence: CASSYRREGREIQYF. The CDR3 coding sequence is TGTGCCAGCAGCTACCGGCGGGAGGGCCGGGAGATCCAGTACTTC.